The rows below give T cell receptor beta chains drawn from one sample of a study of siplizumab effects on memory and regulatory T cells. This table comes from immunoSEQ multiplex PCR, and its TCRdb copy is limited to in-frame clones, with some not included. The sample lists roughly 120,000 clones, 92% seen once, with roughly 1.4% in the top ten. Sequencing was performed on CD4+ T cells sorted from blood. The receptor set was obtained from a human donor in good health. CDR3s include the opening cysteine and the closing phenylalanine or tryptophan. D genes are given only for firm matches. The size field is filled for only some rows; it gives once, few, many or a size class.

v_gene	j_gene	d_gene	abundance	CDR3nt	CDR3aa
TRBV5-6	TRBJ1-1	NA	NA	TGTGCCAGCATGCCGAGGCGGCGGTGGGGTGAAGCTTTCTTT	CASMPRRRWGEAFF
TRBV19	TRBJ1-2	NA	few	TGTGCCAGTAGTATCCGGGACGGCAGCTATGGCTACACCTTC	CASSIRDGSYGYTF
TRBV5-6	TRBJ1-2	TRBD1	NA	TGTGCCAGCAGCTTACAGGGGGCACATAACTATGGCTACACCTTC	CASSLQGAHNYGYTF
TRBV11-2	TRBJ1-2	NA	NA	TGTGCCAGCAGCCCCCAGGGCTATGGCTACACCTTC	CASSPQGYGYTF
TRBV11-2	TRBJ2-7	NA	NA	TGTGCCAGCAGCTTAGGGGGGCAGAACTACGAGCAGTACTTC	CASSLGGQNYEQYF
TRBV18	TRBJ2-5	NA	NA	TGTGCCAGCTCACTGTCGGGACATCTGGAGACCCAGTACTTC	CASSLSGHLETQYF
TRBV10-1	TRBJ2-7	NA	NA	TGCGCCAGCAGTGAAGGGAATCGTCCTTACGAGCAGTACTTC	CASSEGNRPYEQYF
TRBV5-6	TRBJ1-1	NA	NA	TGTGCCAGCAGCGCCGGACAGACCAACACTGAAGCTTTCTTT	CASSAGQTNTEAFF
TRBV6-4	TRBJ2-1	TRBD1	NA	TGTGCCAGCAGTGAAACAGGGGAATACAATGAGCAGTTCTTC	CASSETGEYNEQFF
TRBV7-9	TRBJ2-3	NA	NA	TGTGCCAGCAGCCTACCCCAAGTGGGGGCCACAGATACGCAGTATTTT	CASSLPQVGATDTQYF
TRBV11-2	TRBJ2-7	TRBD2	NA	TGTGCCAGCAGGGTAGCGGGAGGGAGCTCCTACGAGCAGTACTTC	CASRVAGGSSYEQYF
TRBV30	TRBJ2-3	NA	NA	TGTGCCTGGAGTGTAGGGAGCACAGATACGCAGTATTTT	CAWSVGSTDTQYF
TRBV19	TRBJ1-4	NA	NA	TGTGCCAGTAGTCGCCGCTTAACTAATGAAAAACTGTTTTTT	CASSRRLTNEKLFF
TRBV6-5	TRBJ2-7	NA	NA	TGTGCCAGCAGTTACTCGGAATCCGGCACCTACGAGCAGTACTTC	CASSYSESGTYEQYF
TRBV18	TRBJ1-1	NA	few	TGTGCCAGCTCAACAGGGACGAACACTGAAGCTTTCTTT	CASSTGTNTEAFF
TRBV19	TRBJ2-7	NA	NA	TGTGCCAGTAGTATAGTTTTGAAGGGGACTCACTCCTACGAGCAGTACTTC	CASSIVLKGTHSYEQYF
TRBV10-3	TRBJ2-1	TRBD2	NA	TGTGCCATCAGTGATAGGGGGACTAGCGGGAGGGGCTCCTACAATGAGCAGTTCTTC	CAISDRGTSGRGSYNEQFF
TRBV6-5	TRBJ2-7	NA	NA	TGTGCCAGCAGCTCGGTAGGGGGACCTCTAAAGCAGTACTTC	CASSSVGGPLKQYF
TRBV6-6	TRBJ2-5	NA	NA	TGTGCCAGCAGACTAGGGGGTGGAGAGACCCAGTACTTC	CASRLGGGETQYF
TRBV6-5	TRBJ1-1	TRBD1	NA	TGTGCCAGCAGTTTTCGGACAGGGGGCACGACTGAAGCTTTCTTT	CASSFRTGGTTEAFF
TRBV13	TRBJ2-5	NA	NA	TGTGCCAGCAGTCCTCCGGGACGTACTCTCCAAGAGACCCAGTACTTC	CASSPPGRTLQETQYF
TRBV28	TRBJ1-5	TRBD1	NA	TGTGCCAGCAGTTTTATAGGGGGCATTCAGCCCCAGCATTTT	CASSFIGGIQPQHF
TRBV21-1	TRBJ1-1	NA	once	TGTGCCAGCAGCCAGACCACGGGGGGGACTGAAGCTTTCTTT	CASSQTTGGTEAFF
TRBV6-5	TRBJ2-7	NA	NA	TGTGCCAGCAGTTACAGCCCTACCTACGAGCAGTACTTC	CASSYSPTYEQYF
TRBV29-1	TRBJ2-3	NA	NA	TGCAGCGTTGACGCGGTGGGGACAGATACGCAGTATTTT	CSVDAVGTDTQYF
TRBV5-6	TRBJ1-1	NA	NA	TGTGCCAGCAGTTCACGCACAGGGAGGAACACTGAAGCTTTCTTT	CASSSRTGRNTEAFF
TRBV6-1	TRBJ2-1	NA	NA	TGTGCCAGCAACGCGGGCTCCTACAATGAGCAGTTCTTC	CASNAGSYNEQFF
TRBV18	TRBJ1-6	TRBD1	NA	TGTGCCAGCTCACCAGGGACAGGGGGAGCGAATTCACCCCTCCACTTT	CASSPGTGGANSPLHF
TRBV7-9	TRBJ1-2	NA	NA	TGTGCCAGCAGCCAAGCGTCCTATGGCTACACCTTC	CASSQASYGYTF